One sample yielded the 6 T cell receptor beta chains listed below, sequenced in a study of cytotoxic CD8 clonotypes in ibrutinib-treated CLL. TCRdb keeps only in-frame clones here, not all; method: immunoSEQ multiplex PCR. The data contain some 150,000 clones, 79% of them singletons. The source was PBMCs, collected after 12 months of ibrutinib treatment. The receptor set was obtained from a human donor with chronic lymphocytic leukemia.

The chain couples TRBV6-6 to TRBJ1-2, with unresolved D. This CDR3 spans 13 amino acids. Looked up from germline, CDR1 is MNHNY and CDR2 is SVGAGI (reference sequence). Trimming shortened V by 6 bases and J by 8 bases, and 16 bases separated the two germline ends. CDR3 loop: CASSTGPERGYTF. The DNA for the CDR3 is TGTGCCAGCAGCACTGGACCGGAGAGGGGCTACACCTTC.

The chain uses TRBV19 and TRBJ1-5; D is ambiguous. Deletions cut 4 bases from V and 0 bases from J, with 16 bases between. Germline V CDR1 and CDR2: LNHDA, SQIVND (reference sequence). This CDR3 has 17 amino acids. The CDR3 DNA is TGTGCCAGTAGTACCCTATCCCAGGCCATTAGCAATCAGCCCCAGCATTTT. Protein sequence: CASSTLSQAISNQPQHF.

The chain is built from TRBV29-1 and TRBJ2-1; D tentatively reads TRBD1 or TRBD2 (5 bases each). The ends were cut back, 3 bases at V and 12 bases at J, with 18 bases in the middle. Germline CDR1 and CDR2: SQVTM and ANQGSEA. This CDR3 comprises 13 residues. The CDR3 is CSVERAQGRGQFF. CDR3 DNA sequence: TGCAGCGTTGAGCGGGCCCAGGGAAGAGGGCAGTTCTTC.

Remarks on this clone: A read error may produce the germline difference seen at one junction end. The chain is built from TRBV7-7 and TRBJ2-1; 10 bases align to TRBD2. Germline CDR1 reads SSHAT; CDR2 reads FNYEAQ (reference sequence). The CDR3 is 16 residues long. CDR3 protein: CASSQLGASGSNEQFF. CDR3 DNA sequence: TGTGCTAGCAGCCAACTGGGGGCTAGCGGGAGTAATGAGCAGTTCTTC.

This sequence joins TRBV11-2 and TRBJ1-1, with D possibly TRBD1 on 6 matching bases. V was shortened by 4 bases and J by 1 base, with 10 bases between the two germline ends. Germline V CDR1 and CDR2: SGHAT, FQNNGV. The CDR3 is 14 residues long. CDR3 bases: TGTGCCAGCAGCTCTAAGGACAGGAACACTGAAGCTTTCTTT. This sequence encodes CASSSKDRNTEAFF.

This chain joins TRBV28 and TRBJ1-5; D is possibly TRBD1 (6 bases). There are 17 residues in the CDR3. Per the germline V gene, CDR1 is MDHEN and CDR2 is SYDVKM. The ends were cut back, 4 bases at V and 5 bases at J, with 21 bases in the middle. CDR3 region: CASSSSKTGTRDQPQHF. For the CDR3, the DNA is TGTGCCAGCAGTTCCTCGAAAACCGGGACAAGAGATCAGCCCCAGCATTTT.